This T cell receptor beta chain was sequenced in a study of cytomegalovirus exposure and HLA in healthy donors. Overall study: Unique TCRs from HLA-typed donors, some 85 million of them, were held in an early data release.

Details on this clone: Its antigen is undetermined.

Overall study results and limits: Rare TCR sequences dominated, though some public TCRs recurred in many donors.

The donors (healthy individuals) were bone marrow donors. Though nominally healthy at sampling, donors likely had unrecorded immune exposures. Researchers ran the PCR with 60 Vbeta and 13 Jbeta primers. Sequencing was performed with immunoSEQ multiplex PCR; in TCRdb, only in-frame clones are kept and a portion is missing. The sample comprises approximately 150,000 clones, 55% to 80% of which are singletons, and around 4.5% rests with the top ten. This receptor was identified in a woman under 30 in good health and CMV-seropositive. Sample: PBMCs.

As DNA, the CDR3 is TGCAGCGTTAAGAAGGGGTCGTTTTACGAGCAGTACTTC. This codes for CSVKKGSFYEQYF. The rearrangement links TRBV29-1 to TRBJ2-5; D may be TRBD1 (5 bases). The J call could be wrong; TRBJ2-7 is a better fit for the DNA end. This CDR3 has 13 residues. Germline V gives CDR1 SQVTM, CDR2 ANQGSEA.